The clone carrying this TCR beta chain has a handful of counts. Antigen specificity is unknown. The length of the CDR3 is 14 residues. The V and J ends lost 5 bases and 0 bases respectively, with 10 bases between them. In germline, CDR1 is MGHRA, CDR2 YSYEKL. The record originates from a study of blood T cells in healthy people across ages. Study results and caveats: The long-lived group displayed more naive CD4+ cells, plus higher diversity, than the aged donors did.

Next came a second PCR, run for about 6 to 12 cycles, which used a sample-barcoded 5' primer along with a J-beta primer mix. TCRdb redid the calling of the 5' RACE reads with MiXCR, one entry per CDR3 protein. There are roughly 1.5 million distinct CDR3 sequences in the sample; under 55% occur only once, and around 4% lies in the top ten. The donors, aged roughly 6 to 95, were healthy Caucasians from Russia. This TCR was sampled from a woman aged 18-35 years in good health. What was sequenced was blood. V gene TRBV4-1 combines with J gene TRBJ1-1; tentatively, D is TRBD1 (5 bases). CDR3 sequence: CASSAGKLNTEAFF. CDR3 nucleotide sequence: TGCGCCAGCAGCGCAGGGAAGTTGAACACTGAAGCTTTCTTT.